The 19 T cell receptor beta chains in this list originate from one sample, sequenced in a study of CD8 T cells in Susac syndrome. Reverse transcription used about 0.45 to 1 ug RNA and random hexamers. TCRdb passed the immunoSEQ multiplex PCR reads through MiXCR, listing each CDR3 protein once. The sample lists about 300,000 distinct CDR3 sequences, roughly nine tenths occurring once. Input material: CD4+ T cells from PBMCs. The receptor set was obtained from a human donor with multiple sclerosis.

The chain carries TRBV6-5 and TRBJ2-5; 8 bases align to TRBD2. The CDR3 sequence is 19 residues long. Germline-derived CDR1 and CDR2 are MNHEY and SVGAGI. V gave up 2 bases and J gave up 2 bases; unmatched junction bases: 16. CDR3: CASSYRRRGDLRPQETQYF. The CDR3 region has the DNA TGTGCCAGCAGTTACAGGCGGCGGGGGGACCTCAGGCCTCAAGAGACCCAGTACTTC.

The V call is TRBV5-6, the J call TRBJ2-7, with 11 bases fitting TRBD2. Germline V gives CDR1 SGHDT, CDR2 YYEEEE. The CDR3 consists of 18 residues. J was trimmed by 0 bases and V by 5 bases; bases with no gene match: 13. CDR3 sequence reads: CASSEAASGGFVSYEQYF. As DNA, the CDR3 is TGTGCCAGCAGTGAAGCGGCTAGCGGGGGGTTCGTCTCCTACGAGCAGTACTTC.

This clonotype has only one observation. V gene TRBV24-1 combines with J gene TRBJ2-3; 9 bases are shared with TRBD2. With 0 bases clipped from V and 3 bases from J, the junction kept 0 bases outside the gene matches. Germline V gives CDR1 KGHDR, CDR2 SFDVKD. This CDR3 spans 15 amino acids. CDR3 sequence reads: CATSDLTSGTDTQYF. As DNA, the CDR3 is TGTGCCACCAGTGATTTGACTAGCGGGACAGATACGCAGTATTTT.

In this sample, this clonotype turned up once. The rearrangement links TRBV4-3 to TRBJ1-2; perhaps TRBD1 as D (5 bases). The CDR3 contains 16 residues. V was shortened by 0 bases and J by 3 bases, with 14 bases between the two germline ends. Germline assignment: CDR1 LGHNA and CDR2 YSLEER. The CDR3 loop is CASSQEVGGGYYGYTF. The CDR3 coding sequence is TGCGCCAGCAGCCAAGAGGTGGGCGGGGGGTACTATGGCTACACCTTC.

This chain uses TRBV3-1 with TRBJ2-7; D call uncertain. V shed 0 bases and J shed 0 bases, with 6 bases lying between them. Germline V gene data show CDR1 as LGHDT and CDR2 as YNNKEL (reference sequence). The CDR3 loop spans 14 amino acids. This CDR3 reads CASSQEVTSYEQYF. CDR3 DNA sequence: TGTGCCAGCAGCCAAGAAGTCACCTCCTACGAGCAGTACTTC.

The sample holds one count of this clonotype. This chain links TRBV6-5 with TRBJ2-5, with D unresolved. The V gene lost 5 bases and the J gene lost 9 bases, with 19 bases spanning the gap. The CDR3 spans 14 residues. Per germline, CDR1 MNHEY and CDR2 SVGAGI. CDR3 amino acids: CASSPPLDPRAQYF. CDR3 DNA sequence: TGTGCCAGCAGTCCCCCACTGGACCCTCGGGCCCAGTACTTC.

The chain carries TRBV29-1 and TRBJ2-3; D is unclear. V gave up 7 bases and J gave up 10 bases, with 15 bases separating them. Germline lookup yields CDR1 SQVTM and CDR2 ANQGSEA. CDR3 length equals 11 residues. CDR3 in amino acids: CSGESGVAQYF. In DNA, the CDR3 is TGCAGCGGGGAAAGTGGGGTGGCGCAGTATTTT.

The genes are TRBV7-9 and TRBJ2-1; TRBD2 aligns across 8 bases. The CDR3 contains 17 residues. V dropped 0 bases and J dropped 5; count of bases not matched to a gene: 9. Germline-derived CDR1 and CDR2 are SEHNR and FQNEAQ (reference sequence). The CDR3 protein is CASSLAPVRGADNEQFF. The DNA for the CDR3 is TGTGCCAGCAGCTTAGCCCCAGTGCGGGGGGCAGACAATGAGCAGTTCTTC.

The chain joins TRBV15 to TRBJ1-1, with no clear D. Germline V gene data show CDR1 as LNHNV and CDR2 as YYDKDF (reference sequence). Trimming cost V 1 base and J 3 bases, with 6 bases left between them. This CDR3 has 13 amino acids. The chain's CDR3 is CATSRVKDTEAFF. The CDR3 bases are TGTGCCACCAGCAGAGTTAAGGACACTGAAGCTTTCTTT. Together with reference TRBV15 and TRBJ1-1, the CDR3 gives the full variable domain: DAMVIQNPRYQVTQFGKPVTLSCSQTLNHNVMYWYQQKSSQAPKLLFHYYDKDFNNEADTPDNFQSRRPNTSFCFLDIRSPGLGDTAMYLCATSRVKDTEAFFGQGTRLTVV.

J is TRBJ2-2 and V is TRBV11-2; TRBD2 matches at 11 bases. CDR1 and CDR2 (germline): SGHAT, FQNNGV. The CDR3 extends over 18 amino acids. V was clipped by 3 bases and J by 1 base; unmatched bases: 7. CDR3 loop: CASSFRGGLAVNTGELFF. The CDR3 coding sequence is TGTGCCAGCAGCTTTAGGGGGGGACTAGCGGTGAACACCGGGGAGCTGTTTTTT.

The chain employs TRBV29-1 and TRBJ2-3; TRBD2 is a possible D gene (5 bases). This CDR3 contains 12 residues. Between the trimmed V and J ends, which lost 6 bases and 6 bases, there was a span of 13 bases. CDR1 SQVTM and CDR2 ANQGSEA come from the germline V gene. CDR3 DNA sequence: TGCAGCGTCGAGGAATCGGGGGATACGCAGTATTTT. Protein: CSVEESGDTQYF.

This clonotype appeared a single time. The chain couples TRBV5-4 to TRBJ1-1; D not certain. Germline CDR1 reads SGHNT; CDR2 reads YYREEE (reference sequence). This CDR3 region has 16 residues. Trimming cost V 0 bases and J 0 bases, with 12 bases left between them. The CDR3 DNA reads as TGTGCCAGCAGCTTGGAAGCCACCCTACTGAACACTGAAGCTTTCTTT. Its protein is CASSLEATLLNTEAFF.

The V gene is TRBV20-1, the J gene TRBJ2-7; D tentatively reads TRBD1 or TRBD2 (6 bases each). This CDR3 has 15 amino acids. Germline CDR1 is DFQATT and CDR2 is SNEGSKA (reference sequence). The V gene lost 6 bases and the J gene lost 0 bases, with 18 bases spanning the gap. The CDR3 region is CSAPGAQGSSYEQYF. CDR3 sequence (DNA): TGCAGTGCCCCGGGGGCTCAGGGATCCTCCTACGAGCAGTACTTC.

The chain has TRBV3-1 and TRBJ2-5; possibly TRBD1 or TRBD2 for D (5 bases each). Germline V gives CDR1 LGHDT, CDR2 YNNKEL (reference sequence). The length of the CDR3 is 15 residues. Between the trimmed V and J ends, which lost 3 bases and 1 base, there was a span of 12 bases. The CDR3 region has the DNA TGTGCCAGCAGCCAGACCGGGACGCCCCAAGAGACCCAGTACTTC. This translates into CASSQTGTPQETQYF.

The J gene is TRBJ2-3, the V gene TRBV7-3; D remains unclear. Deletions cut 6 bases from V and 1 base from J, with 14 bases between. From germline, CDR1 is SGHTA and CDR2 FQGTGA. The CDR3 contains 15 residues. CDR3 sequence: CASSRTGLRTDTQYF. The CDR3 region has the DNA TGTGCCAGCAGTCGAACCGGGCTACGCACAGATACGCAGTATTTT.

V usage is TRBV30 and J usage is TRBJ1-3; 8 nucleotides match TRBD1. With 2 bases clipped from V and 0 bases from J, the junction kept 12 bases outside the gene matches. CDR1 is GTSNPN, CDR2 SVGIG, per germline (reference sequence). This CDR3 comprises 18 residues. The CDR3: CAWSPGGARLFSGNTIYF. As DNA, the CDR3 is TGTGCCTGGAGTCCAGGGGGCGCGAGGCTCTTCTCTGGAAACACCATATATTTT.

The chain couples TRBV7-8 to TRBJ2-3, with D hard to call. From germline, CDR1 is SGHVS and CDR2 FQNEAQ. The CDR3 extends over 19 amino acids. V lost 5 bases and J 3 bases, leaving 27 bases between the germline ends. In nucleotides, the CDR3 is TGTGCCAGCAGCCCAATACGCCTCGGCTTGCGTCAATGGACAGATACGCAGTATTTT. Protein: CASSPIRLGLRQWTDTQYF.

The chain is built from TRBV12-3 or TRBV12-4 and TRBJ2-7; 11 nucleotides agree with TRBD2. The CDR3 consists of 17 residues. V shed 4 bases and J 5 bases; nucleotides not matched to a gene: 13. CDR3: CASSSKHLAGGLHEQYF. The CDR3 DNA reads as TGTGCCAGCAGTTCCAAACACTTAGCGGGGGGGCTACACGAGCAGTACTTC.

This sequence joins TRBV7-2 and TRBJ2-5; 9 bases are shared with TRBD1. J lost 4 bases, V lost 7 bases, and 10 bases had no gene match. In germline, CDR1 is SGHTA, CDR2 FQGNSA. CDR3 length: 15 residues. The CDR3 DNA is TGTGCCAGCATCCTCTGGGGACAGGGAAGAGAGACCCAGTACTTC. Its protein product is CASILWGQGRETQYF.